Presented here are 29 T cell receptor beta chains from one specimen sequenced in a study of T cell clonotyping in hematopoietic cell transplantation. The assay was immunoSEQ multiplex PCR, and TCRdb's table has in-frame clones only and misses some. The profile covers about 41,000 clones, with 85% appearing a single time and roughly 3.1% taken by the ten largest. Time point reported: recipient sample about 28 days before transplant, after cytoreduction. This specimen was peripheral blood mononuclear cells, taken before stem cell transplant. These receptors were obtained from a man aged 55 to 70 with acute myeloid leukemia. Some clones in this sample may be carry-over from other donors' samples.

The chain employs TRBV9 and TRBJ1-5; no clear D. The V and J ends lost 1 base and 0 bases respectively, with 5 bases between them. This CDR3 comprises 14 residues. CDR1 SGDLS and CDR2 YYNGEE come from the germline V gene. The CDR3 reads CASSVQDSNQPQHF. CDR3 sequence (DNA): TGTGCCAGCAGCGTACAGGATAGCAATCAGCCCCAGCATTTT.

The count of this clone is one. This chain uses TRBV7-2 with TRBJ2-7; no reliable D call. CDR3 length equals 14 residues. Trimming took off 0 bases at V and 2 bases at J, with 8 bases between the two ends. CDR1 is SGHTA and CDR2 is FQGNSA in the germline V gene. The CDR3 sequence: CASSLAPAPYEQYF. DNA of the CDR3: TGTGCCAGCAGCTTAGCCCCAGCACCCTACGAGCAGTACTTC.

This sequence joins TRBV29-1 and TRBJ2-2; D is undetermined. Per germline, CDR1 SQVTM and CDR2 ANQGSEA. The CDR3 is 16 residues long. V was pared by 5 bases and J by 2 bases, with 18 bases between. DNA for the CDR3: TGCAGCGTTACCCTTAGGACCGCTCTAAACACCGGGGAGCTGTTTTTT. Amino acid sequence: CSVTLRTALNTGELFF.

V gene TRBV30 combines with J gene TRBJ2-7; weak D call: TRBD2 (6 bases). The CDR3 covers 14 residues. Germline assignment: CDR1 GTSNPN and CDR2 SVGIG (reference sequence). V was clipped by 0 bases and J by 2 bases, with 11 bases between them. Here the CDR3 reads CAWSVNGGPYEQYF. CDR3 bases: TGTGCCTGGAGTGTCAACGGGGGTCCCTACGAGCAGTACTTC. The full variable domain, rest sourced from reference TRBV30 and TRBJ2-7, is SQTIHQWPATLVQPVGSPLSLECTVEGTSNPNLYWYRQAAGRGLQLLFYSVGIGQISSEVPQNLSASRPQDRQFILSSKKLLLSDSGFYLCAWSVNGGPYEQYFGPGTRLTVT.

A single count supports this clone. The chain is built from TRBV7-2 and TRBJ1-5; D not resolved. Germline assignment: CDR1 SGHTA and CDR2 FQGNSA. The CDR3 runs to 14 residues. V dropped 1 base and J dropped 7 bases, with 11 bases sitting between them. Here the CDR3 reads CASSLGWAGQPQHF. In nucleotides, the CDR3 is TGTGCCAGCAGCTTAGGTTGGGCTGGACAGCCCCAGCATTTT.

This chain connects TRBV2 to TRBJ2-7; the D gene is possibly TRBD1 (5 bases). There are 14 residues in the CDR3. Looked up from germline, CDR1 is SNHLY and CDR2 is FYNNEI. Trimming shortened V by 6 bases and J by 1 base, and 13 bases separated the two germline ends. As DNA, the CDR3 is TGTGCCAGCAGGGTACAGGCGGTATCCTACGAGCAGTACTTC. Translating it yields CASRVQAVSYEQYF. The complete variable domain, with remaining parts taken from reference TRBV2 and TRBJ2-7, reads EPEVTQTPSHQVTQMGQEVILRCVPISNHLYFYWYRQILGQKVEFLVSFYNNEISEKSEIFDDQFSVERPDGSNFTLKIRSTKLEDSAMYFCASRVQAVSYEQYFGPGTRLTVT.

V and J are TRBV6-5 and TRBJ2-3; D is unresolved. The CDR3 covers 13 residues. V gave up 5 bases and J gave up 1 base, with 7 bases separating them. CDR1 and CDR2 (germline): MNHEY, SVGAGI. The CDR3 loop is CASSLTGTDTQYF. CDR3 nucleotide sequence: TGTGCCAGCAGTCTAACGGGCACAGATACGCAGTATTTT.

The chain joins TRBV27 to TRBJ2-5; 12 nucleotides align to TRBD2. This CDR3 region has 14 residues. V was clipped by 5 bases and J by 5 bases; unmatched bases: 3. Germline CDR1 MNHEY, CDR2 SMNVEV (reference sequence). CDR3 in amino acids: CASSTSGGRETQYF. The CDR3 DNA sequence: TGTGCCAGCAGTACTAGCGGGGGGCGGGAGACCCAGTACTTC.

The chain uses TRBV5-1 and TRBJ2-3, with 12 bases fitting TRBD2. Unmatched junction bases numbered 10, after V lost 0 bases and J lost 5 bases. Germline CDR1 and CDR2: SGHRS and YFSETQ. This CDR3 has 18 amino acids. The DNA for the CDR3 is TGCGCCAGCAGCTTGGAACCTAGCGGGGGGGCAGACGGAGATACGCAGTATTTT. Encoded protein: CASSLEPSGGADGDTQYF.

The CDR3 nucleotides read TGTGCCAGCAGCCCCCAGGGTAACACCGGGGAGCTGTTTTTT. Protein product: CASSPQGNTGELFF. The gene calls are TRBV7-6 and TRBJ2-2; D is perhaps TRBD1 (5 bases). The germline V gene has CDR1 SGHVS and CDR2 FNYEAQ. The CDR3 has 14 residues. The germline V and J ends were trimmed by 5 bases and 2 bases, with 9 bases remaining between them.

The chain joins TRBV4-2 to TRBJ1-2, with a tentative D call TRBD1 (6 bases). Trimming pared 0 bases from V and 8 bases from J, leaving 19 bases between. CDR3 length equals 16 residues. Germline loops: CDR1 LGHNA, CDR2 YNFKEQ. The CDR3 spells CASSQDGSRGGLGYTF. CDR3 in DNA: TGTGCCAGCAGCCAAGATGGAAGCAGGGGTGGGTTAGGCTACACCTTC.

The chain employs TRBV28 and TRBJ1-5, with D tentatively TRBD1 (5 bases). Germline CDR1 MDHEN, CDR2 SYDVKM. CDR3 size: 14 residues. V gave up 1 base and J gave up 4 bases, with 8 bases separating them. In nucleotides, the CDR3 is TGTGCCAGCAGTTTATCAGACAGAAATCAGCCCCAGCATTTT. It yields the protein CASSLSDRNQPQHF. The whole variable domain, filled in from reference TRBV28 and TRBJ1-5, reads DVKVTQSSRYLVKRTGEKVFLECVQDMDHENMFWYRQDPGLGLRLIYFSYDVKMKEKGDIPEGYSVSREKKERFSLILESASTNQTSMYLCASSLSDRNQPQHFGDGTRLSIL.

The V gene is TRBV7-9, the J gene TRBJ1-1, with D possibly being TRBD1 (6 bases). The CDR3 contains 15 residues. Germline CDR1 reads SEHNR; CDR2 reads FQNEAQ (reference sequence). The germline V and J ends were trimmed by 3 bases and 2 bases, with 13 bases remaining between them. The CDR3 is CASSFRETGNTEAFF. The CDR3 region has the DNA TGTGCCAGCAGCTTTCGGGAGACAGGCAACACTGAAGCTTTCTTT.

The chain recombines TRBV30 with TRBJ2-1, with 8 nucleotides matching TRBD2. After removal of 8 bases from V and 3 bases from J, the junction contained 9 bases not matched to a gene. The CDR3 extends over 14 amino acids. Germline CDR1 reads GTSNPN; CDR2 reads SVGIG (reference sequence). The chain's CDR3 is CARTGGLVYNEQFF. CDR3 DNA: TGTGCCCGGACCGGGGGACTAGTCTACAATGAGCAGTTCTTC.

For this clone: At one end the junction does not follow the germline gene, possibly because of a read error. CDR3 sequence reads: CATSYTGGGNSPLHF. CDR3 nucleotide sequence: TGTGCCACCAGTTACACGGGAGGGGGAAATTCACCCCTCCACTTT. J is TRBJ1-6 and V is TRBV6-5, with D maybe TRBD1 (6 bases). From germline, CDR1 is MNHEY and CDR2 SVGAGI. This CDR3 region has 15 residues.

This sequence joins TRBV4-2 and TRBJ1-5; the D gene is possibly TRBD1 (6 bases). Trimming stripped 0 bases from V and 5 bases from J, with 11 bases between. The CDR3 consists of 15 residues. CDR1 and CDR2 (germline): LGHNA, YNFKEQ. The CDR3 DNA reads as TGTGCCAGCAGCCAAGATCGGACAGAAGATCAGCCCCAGCATTTT. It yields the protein CASSQDRTEDQPQHF.

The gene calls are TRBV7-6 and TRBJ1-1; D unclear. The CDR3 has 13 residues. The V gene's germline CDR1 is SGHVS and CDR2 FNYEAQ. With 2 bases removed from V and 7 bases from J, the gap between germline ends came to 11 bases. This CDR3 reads CASSLRQDLEAFF. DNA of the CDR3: TGTGCCAGCAGCTTAAGGCAAGACCTTGAAGCTTTCTTT.

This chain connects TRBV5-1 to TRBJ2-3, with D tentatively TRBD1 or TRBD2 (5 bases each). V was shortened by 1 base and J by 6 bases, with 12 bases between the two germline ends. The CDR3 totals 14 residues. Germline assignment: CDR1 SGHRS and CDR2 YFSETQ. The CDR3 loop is CASSLSRGADTQYF. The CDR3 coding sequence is TGCGCCAGCAGCTTGTCGAGGGGCGCGGATACGCAGTATTTT.

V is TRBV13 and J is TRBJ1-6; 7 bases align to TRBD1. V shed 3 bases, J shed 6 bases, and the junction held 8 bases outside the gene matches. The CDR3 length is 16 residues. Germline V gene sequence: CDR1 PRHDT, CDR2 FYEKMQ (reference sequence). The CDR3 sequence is CASSFLGQARNSPLHF. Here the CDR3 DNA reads TGTGCCAGCAGCTTCCTTGGACAGGCACGTAATTCACCCCTCCACTTT.

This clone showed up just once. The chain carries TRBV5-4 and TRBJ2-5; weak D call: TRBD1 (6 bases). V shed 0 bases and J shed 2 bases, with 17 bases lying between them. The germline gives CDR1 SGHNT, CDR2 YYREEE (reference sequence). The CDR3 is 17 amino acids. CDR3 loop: CASSLGGPGRRQETQYF. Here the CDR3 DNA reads TGTGCCAGCAGCTTGGGGGGGCCAGGGCGGAGGCAAGAGACCCAGTACTTC.

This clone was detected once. CDR3 residues: CAISDRQGIYEQYF. The CDR3 region has the DNA TGTGCCATCAGTGATCGACAGGGAATCTACGAGCAGTACTTC. This rearrangement joins TRBV10-3 to TRBJ2-7; 7 nucleotides line up with TRBD1. Germline V gene sequence: CDR1 ENHRY, CDR2 SYGVKD. With 3 bases clipped from V and 3 bases from J, the junction kept 5 bases outside the gene matches. The CDR3 spans 14 residues.

The CDR3 protein is CASRRSGTSNTGELFF. In DNA form, the CDR3 reads TGTGCCAGCAGAAGGTCGGGCACCTCGAACACCGGGGAGCTGTTTTTT. V gene TRBV28 combines with J gene TRBJ2-2; D is uncertain. This CDR3 is 16 amino acids long. Trimming removed 6 bases at V and 0 bases at J, with 14 bases between. Per the germline V gene, CDR1 is MDHEN and CDR2 is SYDVKM.

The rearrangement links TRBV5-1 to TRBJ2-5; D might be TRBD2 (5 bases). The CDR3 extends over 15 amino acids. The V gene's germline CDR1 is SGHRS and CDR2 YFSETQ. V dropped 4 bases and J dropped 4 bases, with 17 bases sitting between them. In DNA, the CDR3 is TGCGCCAGCAGCCCCGGGGTGGGTCTGGTAGAGACCCAGTACTTC. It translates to CASSPGVGLVETQYF.

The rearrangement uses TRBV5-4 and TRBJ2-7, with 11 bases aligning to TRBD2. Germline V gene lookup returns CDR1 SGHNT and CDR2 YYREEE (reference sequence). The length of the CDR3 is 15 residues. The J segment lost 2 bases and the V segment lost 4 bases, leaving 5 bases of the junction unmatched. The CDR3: CASSNSGGDTYEQYF. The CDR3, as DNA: TGTGCCAGCAGCAATAGCGGGGGGGATACCTACGAGCAGTACTTC.

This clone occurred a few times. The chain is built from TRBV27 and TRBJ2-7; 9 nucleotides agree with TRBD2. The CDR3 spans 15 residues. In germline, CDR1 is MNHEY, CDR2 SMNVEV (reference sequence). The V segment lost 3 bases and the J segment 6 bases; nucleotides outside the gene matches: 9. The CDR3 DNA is TGTGCCAGCAGTTTGGAGCGGGGGGCCCAGGGCGAGCAGTACTTC. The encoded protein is CASSLERGAQGEQYF.

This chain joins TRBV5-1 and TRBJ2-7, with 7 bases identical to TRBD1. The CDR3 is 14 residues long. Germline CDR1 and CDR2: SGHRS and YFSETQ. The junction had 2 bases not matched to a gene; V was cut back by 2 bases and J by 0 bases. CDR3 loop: CASSFGTASYEQYF. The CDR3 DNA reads TGCGCCAGCAGCTTTGGGACAGCCTCCTACGAGCAGTACTTC.

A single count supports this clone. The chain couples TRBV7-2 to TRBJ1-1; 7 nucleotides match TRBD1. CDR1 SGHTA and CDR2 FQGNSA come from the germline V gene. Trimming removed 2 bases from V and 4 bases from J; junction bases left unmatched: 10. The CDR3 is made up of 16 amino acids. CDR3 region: CASSLRGDPGGTEAFF. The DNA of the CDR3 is TGTGCCAGCAGCTTAAGGGGAGATCCAGGGGGCACTGAAGCTTTCTTT.

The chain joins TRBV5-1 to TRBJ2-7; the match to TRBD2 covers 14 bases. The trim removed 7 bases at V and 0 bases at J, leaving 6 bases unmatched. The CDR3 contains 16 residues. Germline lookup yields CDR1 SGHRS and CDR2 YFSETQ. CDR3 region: CASGRGTSGGSYEQYF. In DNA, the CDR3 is TGCGCCAGCGGCCGAGGGACTAGCGGGGGCTCCTACGAGCAGTACTTC.

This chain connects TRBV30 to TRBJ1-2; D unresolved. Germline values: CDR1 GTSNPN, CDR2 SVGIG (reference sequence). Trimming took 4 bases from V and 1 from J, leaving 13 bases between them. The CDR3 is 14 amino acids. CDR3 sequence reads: CAWNAGGSNYGYTF. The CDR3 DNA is TGTGCCTGGAACGCGGGCGGCAGTAACTATGGCTACACCTTC.